These 17 T cell receptor beta chains were sequenced from one sample in a study of blood T cell repertoires in COVID-19. Only in-frame clones appear in the TCRdb table, and some are missing; sequencing was by immunoSEQ multiplex PCR. The data hold some 270,000 clones, with 65% to 90% observed a single time. Sequencing was carried out using PBMCs or T cells enriched from blood (not recorded which). The source of these receptors is a woman aged 45-60 years with acute COVID-19.

The table lists this clone with a count of one. This rearrangement joins TRBV5-4 to TRBJ1-1; D possibly corresponds to TRBD1 (6 bases). The CDR3 loop spans 14 amino acids. Germline-derived CDR1 and CDR2 are SGHNT and YYREEE (reference sequence). The V end was cut by 1 base, the J end by 4 bases, with 11 bases between. The CDR3 region is CASSLTGPATEAFF. CDR3 nucleotide sequence: TGTGCCAGCAGCTTGACAGGGCCCGCCACTGAAGCTTTCTTT.

This chain links TRBV15 with TRBJ1-5; possibly TRBD1 for D (5 bases). This CDR3 is built from 16 residues. The ends were cut back, 1 base at V and 6 bases at J, with 16 bases in the middle. The germline gives CDR1 LNHNV, CDR2 YYDKDF (reference sequence). The CDR3 spells CATSRGGSGIGQPQHF. For the CDR3, the DNA is TGTGCCACCAGCAGAGGGGGATCAGGGATCGGTCAGCCCCAGCATTTT.

The chain uses TRBV28 and TRBJ1-1; D not resolved. Germline V gene data show CDR1 as MDHEN and CDR2 as SYDVKM. This CDR3 spans 15 amino acids. Between the trimmed V and J ends, which lost 4 bases and 3 bases, there was a span of 15 bases. The CDR3 DNA reads TGTGCCAGCAGTTCCCCTGGGCTGACCGACACTGAAGCTTTCTTT. It is translated as CASSSPGLTDTEAFF.

The gene calls are TRBV5-4 and TRBJ2-5; D gene uncertain. With 0 bases removed from V and 2 bases from J, the gap between germline ends came to 8 bases. Per the germline V gene, CDR1 is SGHNT and CDR2 is YYREEE (reference sequence). CDR3 length: 14 residues. The CDR3 sequence is CASSLVGSQETQYF. Here the CDR3 DNA reads TGTGCCAGCAGCTTGGTTGGCAGTCAAGAGACCCAGTACTTC.

The gene calls are TRBV7-6 and TRBJ2-7, with a tentative D call TRBD1 (6 bases). Germline CDR1 and CDR2: SGHVS and FNYEAQ. Deletions cut 3 bases from V and 6 bases from J, with 15 bases between. CDR3 size: 14 residues. The CDR3 sequence: CASSLAGEIGEQYF. The CDR3 nucleotides read TGTGCCAGCAGCTTGGCAGGGGAAATTGGCGAGCAGTACTTC.

The V gene is TRBV13, the J gene TRBJ2-7; D is possibly TRBD1 (7 bases). Trimming took off 1 base at V and 5 bases at J, with 12 bases between the two ends. CDR1 PRHDT and CDR2 FYEKMQ come from the germline V gene (reference sequence). The length of the CDR3 is 14 residues. The CDR3 DNA follows: TGTGCCAGCAGCTTAGTCCCAGGGGGGCACGAGCAGTACTTC. Protein: CASSLVPGGHEQYF.

This chain links TRBV30 with TRBJ1-1, with D unresolved. The CDR3 loop spans 12 amino acids. The V end was cut by 0 bases, the J end by 6 bases, with 8 bases between. The germline V gene has CDR1 GTSNPN and CDR2 SVGIG (reference sequence). The CDR3 loop reads CAWSVRGPEAFF. In DNA form, the CDR3 reads TGTGCCTGGAGTGTACGCGGGCCTGAAGCTTTCTTT. Drawing the rest from reference TRBV30 and TRBJ1-1, the complete variable domain is SQTIHQWPATLVQPVGSPLSLECTVEGTSNPNLYWYRQAAGRGLQLLFYSVGIGQISSEVPQNLSASRPQDRQFILSSKKLLLSDSGFYLCAWSVRGPEAFFGQGTRLTVV.

The chain combines TRBV10-3 with TRBJ1-2; 8 bases are shared with TRBD1. V shed 4 bases and J 8 bases; nucleotides not matched to a gene: 12. Germline V lookup: CDR1 ENHRY, CDR2 SYGVKD. The CDR3 covers 15 residues. The CDR3 nucleotides read TGTGCCATCAGTGTGACAGGGGCAAGTATCTGGGGCTACACCTTC. It specifies CAISVTGASIWGYTF.

The rearrangement links TRBV4-1 to TRBJ2-3, with 11 bases identical to TRBD2. This CDR3 has 17 amino acids. Germline CDR1 reads MGHRA; CDR2 reads YSYEKL. J gave up 1 base and V 2 bases, and 5 bases lay outside the gene matches. CDR3 protein: CASSQRLAGGGTDTQYF. The CDR3 bases are TGCGCCAGCAGCCAAAGGCTAGCGGGGGGAGGCACAGATACGCAGTATTTT.

The rearrangement uses TRBV6-2 or TRBV6-3 and TRBJ1-2, with D perhaps matching TRBD1 (5 bases). Looked up from germline, CDR1 is MNHEY and CDR2 is SVGEGT. CDR3 length equals 17 residues. V lost 0 bases, J lost 4 bases, and 18 bases lay in between. DNA of the CDR3: TGTGCCAGCAGTTACTCGATAGGTGGGGCGAAGGGCTATGGCTACACCTTC. Its translation is CASSYSIGGAKGYGYTF.

This chain links TRBV9 with TRBJ1-6, with 7 bases fitting TRBD1. Germline loops: CDR1 SGDLS, CDR2 YYNGEE. The CDR3 totals 16 residues. After removal of 4 bases from V and 4 bases from J, the junction contained 8 bases not matched to a gene. CDR3 sequence (DNA): TGTGCCAGCAGCATTGACAGGGAGAAATATAATTCACCCCTCCACTTT. Protein product: CASSIDREKYNSPLHF.

The chain combines TRBV20-1 with TRBJ2-7; D might be TRBD2 (5 bases). The V and J ends lost 5 bases and 3 bases respectively, with 8 bases between them. The CDR3 is made up of 11 amino acids. Germline CDR1 DFQATT, CDR2 SNEGSKA (reference sequence). CDR3 sequence (DNA): TGCAGTGCTCACAGCGGCTACGAGCAGTACTTC. This translates into CSAHSGYEQYF.

V is TRBV7-9 and J is TRBJ2-6; D is undetermined. CDR1 is SEHNR and CDR2 is FQNEAQ in the germline V gene (reference sequence). V lost 3 bases, J lost 2 bases, and 5 bases lay in between. The CDR3 loop spans 14 amino acids. CDR3 protein: CASSFGPGANVLTF. CDR3 DNA sequence: TGTGCCAGCAGCTTTGGGCCTGGGGCCAACGTCCTGACTTTC.

V gene TRBV9 combines with J gene TRBJ1-3; D gene unclear. Germline lookup yields CDR1 SGDLS and CDR2 YYNGEE. CDR3 size: 17 residues. Trimming shortened V by 4 bases and J by 9 bases, and 26 bases separated the two germline ends. The CDR3 spells CASSPIARNRESRTIYF. The CDR3 nucleotides are TGTGCCAGCAGCCCCATTGCCAGGAACCGAGAGAGCCGCACCATATATTTT.

The V call is TRBV5-5, the J call TRBJ1-1; TRBD1 might be the D (5 bases). Trimming removed 0 bases from V and 0 bases from J, with 15 bases in between. The CDR3 has 17 amino acids. Germline lookup yields CDR1 SGHKS and CDR2 YYEKEE (reference sequence). The CDR3 sequence: CASSLGATAIMNTEAFF. The CDR3 DNA sequence: TGTGCCAGCAGCTTGGGGGCGACAGCCATCATGAACACTGAAGCTTTCTTT.

The V and J genes are TRBV9 and TRBJ1-5, with 7 bases matching TRBD1. The length of the CDR3 is 15 residues. The V and J ends lost 5 bases and 2 bases, in that order; junction bases with no gene match: 7. The V gene's germline CDR1 is SGDLS and CDR2 YYNGEE. The CDR3, as DNA: TGTGCCAGCAGTGAGGGACAGATGGGCAATCAGCCCCAGCATTTT. This encodes CASSEGQMGNQPQHF.

This chain connects TRBV4-3 to TRBJ2-2; 10 bases line up with TRBD2. Germline V gene sequence: CDR1 LGHNA, CDR2 YSLEER. This CDR3 comprises 18 residues. The V and J ends lost 1 base and 1 base, in that order; junction bases with no gene match: 6. Written as DNA, the CDR3 is TGCGCCAGCAGCCAAGCGGTAGCGGGGGGACGGAACACCGGGGAGCTGTTTTTT. Amino acid sequence: CASSQAVAGGRNTGELFF.